These 17 T cell receptor beta chains share one sample of origin, sequenced in a study of blood T cells in healthy people across ages. Through a sample-barcoded 5' primer and a J-beta primer mix, a second PCR was run for roughly 6 to 12 cycles. MiXCR was run by TCRdb on the 5' RACE reads, yielding one entry per CDR3 protein. The sample yields around 650,000 distinct CDR3 sequences, 32% seen once. Source material: blood. The receptor source for this set is a woman of 80 years or more in good health.

This clonotype appeared a few times. Possible read error: a much larger clone is one base away. The CDR3 sequence: CASSLVRGRGPRDEQFF. The CDR3 bases are TGTGCCAGCAGCTTAGTCCGCGGCCGGGGGCCGAGGGACGAGCAGTTCTTC. V gene TRBV7-3 combines with J gene TRBJ2-1; D might be TRBD1 or TRBD2, each matching 6 bases. This CDR3 has 17 amino acids. Germline V gene data show CDR1 as SGHTA and CDR2 as FQGTGA. The germline V and J ends were trimmed by 2 bases and 10 bases, with 24 bases remaining between them.

This clonotype was observed many times. This rearrangement joins TRBV7-2 to TRBJ2-5; D gene uncertain. V was clipped by 4 bases and J by 2 bases, with 5 bases between them. The CDR3 has 12 residues. Germline V CDR1 and CDR2: SGHTA, FQGNSA. The CDR3 DNA sequence: TGTGCCAGCAGCTCCCTGCAAGAGACCCAGTACTTC. This codes for CASSSLQETQYF. Supplemented by reference TRBV7-2 and TRBJ2-5, the full variable domain reads GAGVSQSPSNKVTEKGKDVELRCDPISGHTALYWYRQSLGQGLEFLIYFQGNSAPDKSGLPSDRFSAERTGGSVSTLTIQRTQQEDSAVYLCASSSLQETQYFGPGTRLLVL.

A remark on this clonotype: Possible read error: a much larger clone is one base away. Because it lacks the conserved phenylalanine or tryptophan at the end, this CDR3 is likely a read error. This rearrangement joins TRBV7-9 to TRBJ2-7; 11 nucleotides align to TRBD1. With 5 bases clipped from V and 4 bases from J, the junction kept 13 bases outside the gene matches. The germline V gene encodes CDR1 SEHNR and CDR2 FQNEAQ (reference sequence). This CDR3 has 17 amino acids. The CDR3: CASSQGTGGLERYEQYY. In DNA form, the CDR3 reads TGTGCCAGCAGCCAAGGGACAGGGGGGTTGGAGCGGTACGAGCAGTACTAC.

On this clonotype itself: Just one base apart from a much larger clone, this may be a read error. The chain joins TRBV4-3 to TRBJ2-7; no reliable D call. CDR1 LGHNA and CDR2 YSLEER come from the germline V gene. This CDR3 is 15 amino acids long. The CDR3 DNA follows: TGCACCAGCAGCCAAGAGATGGGCTTTCTCGTCGAGCAGTACTTC. Amino acids: CTSSQEMGFLVEQYF.

This clonotype was recorded many times. This chain uses TRBV5-1 with TRBJ2-5, with TRBD1 matching over 8 bases. The CDR3 has 14 amino acids. The germline V gene has CDR1 SGHRS and CDR2 YFSETQ. Germline trimming cut 4 bases from V and 2 bases from J; bases unmatched to any gene: 4. CDR3 in amino acids: CASSAGQGQETQYF. In DNA, the CDR3 is TGCGCCAGCAGCGCCGGACAGGGACAAGAGACCCAGTACTTC.

This clonotype was picked up many times. The chain is built from TRBV20-1 and TRBJ2-5, with D perhaps matching TRBD1 (6 bases). The germline V and J ends were trimmed by 6 bases and 5 bases, with 19 bases remaining between them. Per the germline V gene, CDR1 is DFQATT and CDR2 is SNEGSKA (reference sequence). The CDR3 contains 14 residues. The CDR3 DNA reads TGCAGTGCCAGCAACCGGGACGGACAGGAGACCCAGTACTTC. Amino acids: CSASNRDGQETQYF.

This clonotype has ten or more counts. This chain joins TRBV30 and TRBJ2-7; unclear D gene. Germline values: CDR1 GTSNPN, CDR2 SVGIG (reference sequence). CDR3 length equals 12 residues. Trimming removed 1 base from V and 3 bases from J, with 7 bases in between. CDR3 amino acids: CAWSGGYYEQYF. The CDR3 coding sequence is TGTGCCTGGAGTGGCGGCTACTACGAGCAGTACTTC.

This clonotype was detected a few times. V and J are TRBV20-1 and TRBJ1-1, with a weak D call TRBD1 (5 bases). The germline V and J ends were trimmed by 1 base and 7 bases, with 13 bases remaining between them. CDR1 is DFQATT, CDR2 SNEGSKA, per germline (reference sequence). The CDR3 is 13 residues long. The CDR3 DNA reads as TGCAGTGCTAGAGGCTGGGACGGAAGTGAAGCTTTCTTT. Residues: CSARGWDGSEAFF.

Concerning this clonotype: A read error is possible here, since a much larger clone lies one base away. This chain connects TRBV9 to TRBJ2-4; D is unclear. The CDR3 has 13 amino acids. Looked up from germline, CDR1 is SGDLS and CDR2 is YYNGEE. The V end was cut by 4 bases, the J end by 3 bases, with 8 bases between. CDR3 DNA sequence: TGTGCCAGCAGCACTGGACGCAAAAACATTCAGTACTTC. Protein product: CASSTGRKNIQYF.

This clonotype was picked up one time. A junction boundary mismatches the germline segment, possibly from a read error. The V call is TRBV2, the J call TRBJ1-2; weak D call: TRBD1 (6 bases). The CDR3 has 12 amino acids. Germline V CDR1 and CDR2: SNHLY, FYNNEI. The CDR3 bases are TGTGTCAGCCACAGGGTTCAAAGAGGCTACACCTTC. This codes for CVSHRVQRGYTF.

This clonotype was detected many times. This rearrangement joins TRBV7-2 to TRBJ2-3; possibly TRBD1 or TRBD2 for D (6 bases each). CDR1 is SGHTA, CDR2 FQGNSA, per germline. The germline V and J ends were trimmed by 1 base and 3 bases, with 11 bases remaining between them. The CDR3 has 15 residues. The CDR3 nucleotides read TGTGCCAGCAGCTTAGGTGGGGGGCGGACAGATACGCAGTATTTT. Translating gives CASSLGGGRTDTQYF.

This clonotype was seen repeatedly, ten times or more. Just one base apart from a much larger clone, this may be a read error. The gene calls are TRBV11-2 and TRBJ2-5; a weak D match, TRBD1 (5 bases). This CDR3 is 13 amino acids long. The germline gives CDR1 SGHAT, CDR2 FQNNGV. The germline V and J ends were trimmed by 0 bases and 13 bases, with 15 bases remaining between them. DNA for the CDR3: TGTGCCAGCAGCTTAGACAGACAGTCTGTGTCGTACTTC. Encoded protein: CASSLDRQSVSYF.

CDR3 sequence reads: CASSLEANNEQFF. The CDR3 bases are TGCGCCAGCAGCTTGGAGGCCAACAATGAGCAGTTCTTC. This chain joins TRBV5-1 and TRBJ2-1; D is unclear. V lost 0 bases, J lost 5 bases, and 6 bases lay in between. Looked up from germline, CDR1 is SGHRS and CDR2 is YFSETQ. The length of the CDR3 is 13 residues.

This sequence joins TRBV20-1 and TRBJ1-1; TRBD1 is a possible D gene (6 bases). The germline gives CDR1 DFQATT, CDR2 SNEGSKA (reference sequence). This CDR3 region has 16 residues. Deletions cut 0 bases from V and 0 bases from J, with 14 bases between. The CDR3 DNA sequence: TGCAGTGCTAGAGAGGCCGGCAGGGGCATGAACACTGAAGCTTTCTTT. Amino acid sequence: CSAREAGRGMNTEAFF.

The chain recombines TRBV20-1 with TRBJ1-2; 7 bases fit TRBD1. Germline V gene data show CDR1 as DFQATT and CDR2 as SNEGSKA (reference sequence). The CDR3 loop spans 13 amino acids. With 6 bases clipped from V and 5 bases from J, the junction kept 9 bases outside the gene matches. The DNA for the CDR3 is TGCAGTGCAGCCCTGGGGACAGCTTATGGCTACACCTTC. Translating it yields CSAALGTAYGYTF.

This clonotype came up a few times. The CDR3 region is CASSYSPGTDLFYHHF. As DNA, the CDR3 is TGTGCCAGCAGTTACTCGCCGGGGACAGACCTATTCTATCACCACTTT. The genes are TRBV6-6 and TRBJ1-6, with TRBD1 matching 7 bases. The CDR3 is 16 amino acids. V was clipped by 0 bases and J by 18 bases; unmatched bases: 17. Germline CDR1 reads MNHNY; CDR2 reads SVGAGI (reference sequence).

The V and J genes are TRBV7-2 and TRBJ1-1, with 7 bases identical to TRBD1. The CDR3 runs to 15 residues. The germline V gene encodes CDR1 SGHTA and CDR2 FQGNSA. V shed 5 bases, J shed 4 bases, and the junction held 10 bases outside the gene matches. CDR3 loop: CASSTSQGTGTEAFF. In DNA form, the CDR3 reads TGTGCCAGCAGCACGTCACAGGGGACCGGCACTGAAGCTTTCTTT.